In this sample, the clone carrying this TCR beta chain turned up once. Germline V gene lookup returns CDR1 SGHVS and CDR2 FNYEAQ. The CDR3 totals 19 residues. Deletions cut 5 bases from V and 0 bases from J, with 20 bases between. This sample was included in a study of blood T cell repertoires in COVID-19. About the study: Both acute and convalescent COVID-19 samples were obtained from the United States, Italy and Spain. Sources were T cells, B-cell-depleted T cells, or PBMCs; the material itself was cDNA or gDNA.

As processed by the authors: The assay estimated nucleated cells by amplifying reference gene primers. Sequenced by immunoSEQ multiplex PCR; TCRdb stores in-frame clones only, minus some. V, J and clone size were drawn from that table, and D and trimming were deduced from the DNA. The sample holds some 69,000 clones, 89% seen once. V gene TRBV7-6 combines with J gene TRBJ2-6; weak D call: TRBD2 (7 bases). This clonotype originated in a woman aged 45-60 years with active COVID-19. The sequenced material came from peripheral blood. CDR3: CASSPRRGGQGSGANVLTF. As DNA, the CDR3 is TGTGCCAGCAGCCCAAGGAGGGGGGGACAAGGCTCTGGGGCCAACGTCCTGACTTTC.